This T cell receptor (beta chain) was sequenced for a study of early T cells in non-severe SARS-CoV-2 infection. TCRdb itself ran the 5' RACE reads through MiXCR, one entry per CDR3 protein. The sample consists of 80,000 to 100,000 distinct CDR3 sequences, about 12% of them appearing once. The CDR3 is made up of 16 amino acids. In germline, CDR1 is SGHRS, CDR2 YFSETQ. The J segment lost 5 bases and the V segment lost 2 bases, leaving 6 bases of the junction unmatched. Notes on this clonotype: Its specificity is unknown.

General study points: Sequences matched to VDJdb favored anti-spike CD8 responses, while private and CD4 specificities were missed.

The receptor's source is an adult who was a healthcare worker with PCR-confirmed SARS-CoV-2 infection or an uninfected control (not recorded which). Source material: whole blood. The chain couples TRBV5-1 to TRBJ2-3; 12 positions match TRBD2. DNA for the CDR3: TGCGCCAGCAGCTTTATGACTAGCGGGAGCGGAGATACGCAGTATTTT. Its protein product is CASSFMTSGSGDTQYF. Full variable domain (remainder filled in from reference TRBV5-1 and TRBJ2-3): KAGVTQTPRYLIKTRGQQVTLSCSPISGHRSVSWYQQTPGQGLQFLFEYFSETQRNKGNFPGRFSGRQFSNSRSEMNVSTLELGDSALYLCASSFMTSGSGDTQYFGPGTRLTVL.